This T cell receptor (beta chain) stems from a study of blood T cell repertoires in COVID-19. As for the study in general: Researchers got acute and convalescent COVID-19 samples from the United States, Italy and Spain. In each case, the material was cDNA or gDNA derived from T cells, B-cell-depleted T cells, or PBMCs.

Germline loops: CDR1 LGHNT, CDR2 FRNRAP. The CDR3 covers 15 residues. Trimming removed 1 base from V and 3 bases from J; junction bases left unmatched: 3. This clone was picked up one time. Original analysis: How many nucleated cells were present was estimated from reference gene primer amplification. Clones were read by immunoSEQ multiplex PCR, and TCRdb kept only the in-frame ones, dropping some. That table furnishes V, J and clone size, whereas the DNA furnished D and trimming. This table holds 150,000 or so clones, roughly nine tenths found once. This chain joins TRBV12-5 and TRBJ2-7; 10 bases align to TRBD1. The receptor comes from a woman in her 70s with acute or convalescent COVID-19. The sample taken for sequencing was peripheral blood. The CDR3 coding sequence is TGTGCTAGTGGTTTGGGGACAGGGGGTAACTACGAGCAGTACTTC. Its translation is CASGLGTGGNYEQYF.